This entry features one T cell receptor beta chain sequence. Its antigen remains unknown. Germline lookup yields CDR1 KGHSH and CDR2 LQKENI. The CDR3 contains 15 residues. With 5 bases removed from V and 3 bases from J, the gap between germline ends came to 17 bases. It was 5'RACE with constant-segment primers that produced the TCR alpha and TCR beta cDNA libraries, which carried sample barcodes and UMIs. MiXCR, applied by TCRdb to the 5' RACE reads, yields one record per CDR3 protein. The sample has fewer than 650,000 distinct CDR3 sequences, about 20% seen once; the top ten hold approximately 8.4%. This record comes from a study of T-cell memory formation after mild COVID-19. Study background: TCR clusters mostly belonged to single donors. The study's findings and limits: CD4/CD8 balance held among clones contracting day 15 to 85, and later expanders leaned CD4+.

The sample comprised PBMCs or a T cell subset sorted from them (not recorded which). The V and J genes are TRBV18 and TRBJ2-7; D could derive from TRBD1 or TRBD2 (5 bases each). This TCR derives from an adult woman who had mild COVID-19 (a few samples of this study predate the infection). Cell type and time point are not known. CDR3 DNA sequence: TGTGCCAGCTCAGCAAACGAGGGGAAGGGCTACGAGCAGTACTTC. Translation gives CASSANEGKGYEQYF.